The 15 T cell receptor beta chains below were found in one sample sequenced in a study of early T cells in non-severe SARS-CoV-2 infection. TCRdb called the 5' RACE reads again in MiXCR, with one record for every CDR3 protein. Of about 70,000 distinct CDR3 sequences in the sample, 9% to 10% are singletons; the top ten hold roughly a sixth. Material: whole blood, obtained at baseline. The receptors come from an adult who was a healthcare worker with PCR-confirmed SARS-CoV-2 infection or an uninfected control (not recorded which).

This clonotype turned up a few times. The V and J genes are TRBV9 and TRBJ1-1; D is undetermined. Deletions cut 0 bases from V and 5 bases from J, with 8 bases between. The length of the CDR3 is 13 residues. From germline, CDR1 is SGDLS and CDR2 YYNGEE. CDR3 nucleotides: TGTGCCAGCAGCGTAGCGGCGTTTACTGAAGCTTTCTTT. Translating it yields CASSVAAFTEAFF.

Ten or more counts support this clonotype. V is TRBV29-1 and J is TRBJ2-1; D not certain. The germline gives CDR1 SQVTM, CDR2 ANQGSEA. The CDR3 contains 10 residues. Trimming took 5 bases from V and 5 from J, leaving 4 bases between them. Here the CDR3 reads CSVRNNEQFF. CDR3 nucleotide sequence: TGCAGCGTTCGTAACAATGAGCAGTTCTTC.

The CDR3 protein is CASSLLAGVTYEQYF. CDR3 nucleotide sequence: TGTGCCAGCAGCTTACTAGCGGGAGTAACTTACGAGCAGTACTTC. The chain recombines TRBV7-2 with TRBJ2-7; 10 bases fit TRBD2. With V trimmed by 2 bases and J by 4 bases, 5 bases remained unmatched. The CDR3 spans 15 residues. Germline values: CDR1 SGHTA, CDR2 FQGNSA. Full variable domain (missing parts from reference TRBV7-2 and TRBJ2-7): GAGVSQSPSNKVTEKGKDVELRCDPISGHTALYWYRQSLGQGLEFLIYFQGNSAPDKSGLPSDRFSAERTGGSVSTLTIQRTQQEDSAVYLCASSLLAGVTYEQYFGPGTRLTVT.

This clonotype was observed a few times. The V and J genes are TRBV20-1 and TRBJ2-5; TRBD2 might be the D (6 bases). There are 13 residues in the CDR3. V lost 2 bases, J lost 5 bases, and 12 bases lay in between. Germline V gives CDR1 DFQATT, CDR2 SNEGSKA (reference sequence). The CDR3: CSARRLGGETQYF. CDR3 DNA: TGCAGTGCTAGAAGACTAGGTGGGGAGACCCAGTACTTC.

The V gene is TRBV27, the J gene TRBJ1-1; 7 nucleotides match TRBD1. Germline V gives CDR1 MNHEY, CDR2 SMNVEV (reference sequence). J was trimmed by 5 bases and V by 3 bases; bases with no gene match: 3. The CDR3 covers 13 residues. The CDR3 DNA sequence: TGTGCCAGCAGTTTCAGGGGGGTGACTGAAGCTTTCTTT. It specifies CASSFRGVTEAFF.

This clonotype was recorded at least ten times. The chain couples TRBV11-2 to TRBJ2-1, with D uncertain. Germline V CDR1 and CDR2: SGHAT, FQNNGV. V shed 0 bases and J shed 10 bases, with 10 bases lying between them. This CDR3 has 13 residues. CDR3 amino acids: CASSLEGFGEQFF. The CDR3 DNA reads TGTGCCAGCAGCTTAGAGGGGTTCGGCGAGCAGTTCTTC.

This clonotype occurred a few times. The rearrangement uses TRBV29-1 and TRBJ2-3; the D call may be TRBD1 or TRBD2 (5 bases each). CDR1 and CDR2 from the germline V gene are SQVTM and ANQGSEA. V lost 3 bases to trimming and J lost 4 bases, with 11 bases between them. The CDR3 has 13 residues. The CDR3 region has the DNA TGCAGCGTTGAGAGTAGGGGAGCAGATACGCAGTATTTT. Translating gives CSVESRGADTQYF.

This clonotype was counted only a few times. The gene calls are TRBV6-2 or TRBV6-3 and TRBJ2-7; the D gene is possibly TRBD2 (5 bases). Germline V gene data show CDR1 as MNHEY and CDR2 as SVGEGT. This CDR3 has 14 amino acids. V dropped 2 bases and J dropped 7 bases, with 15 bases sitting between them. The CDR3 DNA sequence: TGTGCCAGCAGTTACGGGCTATCATCGGGGGAGCAGTACTTC. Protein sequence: CASSYGLSSGEQYF.

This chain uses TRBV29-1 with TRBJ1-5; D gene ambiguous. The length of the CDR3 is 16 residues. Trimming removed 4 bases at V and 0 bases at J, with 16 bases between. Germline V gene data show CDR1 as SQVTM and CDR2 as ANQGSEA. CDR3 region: CSVGSFLNGSNQPQHF. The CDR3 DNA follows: TGCAGCGTTGGATCTTTCCTTAACGGTAGCAATCAGCCCCAGCATTTT.

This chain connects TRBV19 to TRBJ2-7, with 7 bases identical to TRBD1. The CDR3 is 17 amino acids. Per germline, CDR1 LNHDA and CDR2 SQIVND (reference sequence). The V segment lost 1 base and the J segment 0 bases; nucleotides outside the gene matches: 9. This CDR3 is CASSIAAPTGSSYEQYF. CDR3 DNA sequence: TGTGCCAGTAGTATAGCGGCACCGACAGGGTCCTCCTACGAGCAGTACTTC.

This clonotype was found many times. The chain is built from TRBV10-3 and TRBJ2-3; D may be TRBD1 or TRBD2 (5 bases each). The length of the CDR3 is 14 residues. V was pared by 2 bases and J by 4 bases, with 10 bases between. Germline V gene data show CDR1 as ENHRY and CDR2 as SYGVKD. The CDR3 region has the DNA TGTGCCATCAGTGAGCGGGACGCACCAGATACGCAGTATTTT. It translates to CAISERDAPDTQYF.

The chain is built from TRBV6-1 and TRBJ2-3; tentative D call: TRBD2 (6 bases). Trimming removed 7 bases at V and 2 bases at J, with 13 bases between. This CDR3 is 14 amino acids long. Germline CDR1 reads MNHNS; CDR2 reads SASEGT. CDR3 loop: CASTRDWLTDTQYF. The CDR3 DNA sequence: TGTGCCAGCACCAGGGACTGGCTCACAGATACGCAGTATTTT.

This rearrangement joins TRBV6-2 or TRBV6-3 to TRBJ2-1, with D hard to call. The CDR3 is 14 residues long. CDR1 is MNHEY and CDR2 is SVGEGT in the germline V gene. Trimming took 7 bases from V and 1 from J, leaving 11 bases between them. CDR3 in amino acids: CASTPYPSYNEQFF. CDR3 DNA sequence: TGTGCCAGCACCCCTTACCCTTCCTACAATGAGCAGTTCTTC.

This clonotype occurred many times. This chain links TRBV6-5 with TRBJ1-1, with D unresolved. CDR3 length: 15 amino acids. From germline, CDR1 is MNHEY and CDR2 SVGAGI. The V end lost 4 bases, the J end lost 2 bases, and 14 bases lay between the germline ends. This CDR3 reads CASSSEYRANTEAFF. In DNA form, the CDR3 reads TGTGCCAGCAGTTCCGAATACCGGGCAAACACTGAAGCTTTCTTT.

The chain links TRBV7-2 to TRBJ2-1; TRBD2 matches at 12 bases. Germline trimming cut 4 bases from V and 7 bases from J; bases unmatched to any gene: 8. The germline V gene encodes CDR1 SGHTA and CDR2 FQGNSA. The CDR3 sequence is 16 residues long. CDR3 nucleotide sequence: TGTGCCAGCAGCTCGACTAGCGGGGGTTGGGGGAATGAGCAGTTCTTC. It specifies CASSSTSGGWGNEQFF.